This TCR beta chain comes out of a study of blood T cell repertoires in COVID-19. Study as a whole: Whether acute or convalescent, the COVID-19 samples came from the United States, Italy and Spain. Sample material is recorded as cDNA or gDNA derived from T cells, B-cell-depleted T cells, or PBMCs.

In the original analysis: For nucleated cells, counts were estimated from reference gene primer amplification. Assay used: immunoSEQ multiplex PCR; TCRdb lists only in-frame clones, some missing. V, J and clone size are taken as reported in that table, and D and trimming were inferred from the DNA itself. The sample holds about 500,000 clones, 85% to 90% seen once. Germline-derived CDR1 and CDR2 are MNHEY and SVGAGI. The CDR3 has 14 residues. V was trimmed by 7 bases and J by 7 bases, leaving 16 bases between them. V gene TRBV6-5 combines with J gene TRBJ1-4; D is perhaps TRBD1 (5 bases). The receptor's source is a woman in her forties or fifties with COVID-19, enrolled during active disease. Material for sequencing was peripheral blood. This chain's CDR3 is CASNPQGRSEKLFF. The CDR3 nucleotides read TGTGCCAGCAACCCCCAGGGCCGGAGTGAAAAACTGTTTTTT.